These 23 T cell receptor beta chains originate from one sample sequenced in a study of blood T cells in healthy people across ages (dated by TCRdb to between 2014 and 2017). The receptor library was made with 5' RACE. These reads were obtained on an Illumina HiSeq 2500. A second PCR of roughly 7 to 12 cycles was performed with a sample-barcoded 5' primer and a J-beta primer mix. In TCRdb, the public reads were trimmed at Q25 with fastp and aligned with MiXCR, with productive beta chains retained. CDR3 protein duplicates are merged, each entry listing the most common genes and DNA. This sample holds hundreds of thousands of distinct CDR3 sequences; approximately 52% were observed only once. Over 40% of the sample is held by the ten biggest clonotypes. Sequenced: blood. These receptor sequences come from a man aged 55 to 69 in good health.

The rearrangement links TRBV6-2 or TRBV6-3 to TRBJ2-3; D remains unclear. The germline V and J ends were trimmed by 3 bases and 0 bases, with 7 bases remaining between them. The CDR3 has 14 amino acids. Per the germline V gene, CDR1 is MNHEY and CDR2 is SVGEGT. In DNA form, the CDR3 reads TGTGCCAGCAGTTATGGGTACAGCACAGATACGCAGTATTTT. Its protein is CASSYGYSTDTQYF.

The chain is built from TRBV7-2 and TRBJ2-7, with 13 bases matching TRBD2. CDR3 length equals 17 residues. V was clipped by 5 bases and J by 7 bases; unmatched bases: 14. Germline values: CDR1 SGHTA, CDR2 FQGNSA. The CDR3 sequence: CASSPRTSGSGGNEQYF. The CDR3 nucleotides are TGTGCCAGCAGCCCTCGGACTAGCGGGAGTGGGGGCAATGAGCAGTACTTC.

The rearrangement links TRBV29-1 to TRBJ2-1, with D possibly TRBD2 on 5 matching bases. V lost 4 bases and J lost 0, with 16 bases in between. CDR1 SQVTM and CDR2 ANQGSEA come from the germline V gene. The CDR3 is 16 residues long. The CDR3 DNA reads as TGCAGCGTTGTTCCCGGCGGAGGAAGCTCCTACAATGAGCAGTTCTTC. Amino acids: CSVVPGGGSSYNEQFF.

The sample holds a few counts of this clonotype. The V and J genes are TRBV20-1 and TRBJ2-3; 11 bases are a match to TRBD2. The CDR3 runs 15 residues. With 6 bases clipped from V and 4 bases from J, the junction kept 9 bases outside the gene matches. Germline V gene data show CDR1 as DFQATT and CDR2 as SNEGSKA (reference sequence). CDR3 sequence reads: CSAVPLLAGADTQYF. The CDR3 region has the DNA TGCAGTGCCGTCCCCCTACTAGCGGGGGCAGATACGCAGTATTTT.

The V gene is TRBV18, the J gene TRBJ1-2, with a weak D call TRBD1 (5 bases). This CDR3 comprises 13 residues. Per germline, CDR1 KGHSH and CDR2 LQKENI. Deletions cut 4 bases from V and 8 bases from J, with 14 bases between. The CDR3 DNA follows: TGTGCCAGCTCACTGGACACCGCGGTGGGCTACACCTTC. Its protein is CASSLDTAVGYTF.

This chain links TRBV12-5 with TRBJ1-2; 7 bases fit TRBD1. The CDR3 has 18 residues. With 5 bases clipped from V and 0 bases from J, the junction kept 15 bases outside the gene matches. CDR1 and CDR2 from the germline V gene are LGHNT and FRNRAP. The CDR3 is CASGLTGQVPGANYGYTF. In nucleotides, the CDR3 is TGTGCTAGTGGTCTTACAGGACAGGTTCCGGGGGCTAACTATGGCTACACCTTC.

This clonotype turned up a few times. A much more abundant neighbour one base away suggests this may be a read error. V usage is TRBV28 and J usage is TRBJ2-7; D remains ambiguous. Deletions cut 1 base from V and 7 bases from J, with 23 bases between. This CDR3 region has 17 residues. Per the germline V gene, CDR1 is MDHEN and CDR2 is SYDVKM. The CDR3 bases are TGTGCCAGCAGTTTATCGGGTACCAGGCTATTCTCGAATGAGCAGTACTTC. Protein product: CASSLSGTRLFSNEQYF.

The chain has TRBV5-1 and TRBJ2-5; D tentatively fits TRBD1 or TRBD2 (5 bases each). V gave up 0 bases and J gave up 13 bases, with 13 bases separating them. The CDR3 consists of 12 residues. Germline V CDR1 and CDR2: SGHRS, YFSETQ. The CDR3 is CASSLVGTPRYF. DNA for the CDR3: TGCGCCAGCAGCTTGGTAGGGACGCCTCGGTACTTC.

The chain carries TRBV14 and TRBJ2-3; TRBD2 aligns across 10 bases. This CDR3 spans 16 amino acids. Germline CDR1 reads SGHDN; CDR2 reads FVKESK. The V gene end was trimmed by 4 bases and the J gene end by 5 bases; junction bases not matched to a gene: 9. The CDR3 region is CASSRRPSGRVDTQYF. The CDR3 bases are TGTGCCAGCAGCCGGCGTCCTAGCGGGAGAGTAGATACGCAGTATTTT. Using reference TRBV14 and TRBJ2-3 for the parts outside the CDR3, the full variable domain is EAGVTQFPSHSVIEKGQTVTLRCDPISGHDNLYWYRRVMGKEIKFLLHFVKESKQDESGMPNNRFLAERTGGTYSTLKVQPAELEDSGVYFCASSRRPSGRVDTQYFGPGTRLTVL.

This clonotype has a count of ten or more. The chain uses TRBV20-1 and TRBJ2-3; D may be TRBD2 (7 bases). The CDR3 contains 16 residues. Germline CDR1 reads DFQATT; CDR2 reads SNEGSKA (reference sequence). Trimming took 0 bases from V and 4 from J, leaving 17 bases between them. The CDR3 DNA reads TGCAGTGCTAGAGATGGTAGGGGGGGGCCCGCAGATACGCAGTATTTT. Amino acids: CSARDGRGGPADTQYF.

The rearrangement links TRBV12-3 or TRBV12-4 to TRBJ2-3; 9 positions agree with TRBD2. This CDR3 is 15 amino acids long. The V and J ends lost 3 bases and 2 bases, in that order; junction bases with no gene match: 3. This chain's CDR3 is CASSLRTSATDTQYF. CDR3 sequence (DNA): TGTGCCAGCAGTTTGAGGACTAGCGCCACAGATACGCAGTATTTT.

This CDR3 reads CASSYTGQGGFDGYTF. Written as DNA, the CDR3 is TGTGCCAGCAGTTACACGGGACAGGGAGGCTTCGATGGCTACACCTTC. The gene calls are TRBV6-5 and TRBJ1-2; 9 bases match TRBD1. Germline V gene lookup returns CDR1 MNHEY and CDR2 SVGAGI. Trimming cost V 2 bases and J 6 bases; bases outside gene matches: 10. The CDR3 totals 16 residues.

This sequence joins TRBV7-2 and TRBJ1-2, with 7 bases identical to TRBD1. Trimming removed 1 base from V and 7 bases from J; junction bases left unmatched: 9. The CDR3 loop spans 15 amino acids. Germline V gene sequence: CDR1 SGHTA, CDR2 FQGNSA. CDR3 region: CASSLDLDRVSGYTF. As DNA, the CDR3 is TGTGCCAGCAGCTTAGACCTCGACAGGGTCAGTGGCTACACCTTC.

Only a few counts were recorded for this clonotype. The rearrangement joins TRBV30 to TRBJ1-2; perhaps TRBD1 as D (5 bases). This CDR3 comprises 11 residues. V gave up 4 bases and J gave up 4 bases, with 7 bases separating them. From germline, CDR1 is GTSNPN and CDR2 SVGIG (reference sequence). DNA of the CDR3: TGTGCCTGGAACAGGCCCTATGGCTACACCTTC. Amino acid sequence: CAWNRPYGYTF.

This clonotype came up a few times. The V call is TRBV6-5, the J call TRBJ2-1; 13 nucleotides agree with TRBD2. The germline gives CDR1 MNHEY, CDR2 SVGAGI. The V segment lost 0 bases and the J segment 9 bases; nucleotides outside the gene matches: 8. The CDR3 length is 17 residues. The CDR3, as DNA: TGTGCCAGCAGTTACTCCGGACTAGCGGGAGCCCGCACTGAGCAGTTCTTC. Its translation: CASSYSGLAGARTEQFF.

This clonotype was observed a handful of times. J is TRBJ1-2 and V is TRBV29-1; D perhaps matches TRBD1 (6 bases). Per germline, CDR1 SQVTM and CDR2 ANQGSEA. V lost 5 bases to trimming and J lost 6 bases, with 10 bases between them. The CDR3 consists of 11 residues. CDR3 coding DNA: TGCAGCGTTATCGGGGGCGATGGCTACACCTTC. As protein: CSVIGGDGYTF.

About this clonotype: A read error may be the cause here, since a much bigger clone is one base away. The rearrangement links TRBV14 to TRBJ2-1, with 9 bases identical to TRBD1. This CDR3 has 15 amino acids. CDR1 and CDR2 from the germline V gene are SGHDN and FVKESK. As DNA, the CDR3 is TGTGCCAGCAGCATCCGGACAGGGGTAGGCAATGGGCAGTTCTTC. Translated: CASSIRTGVGNGQFF.

This clonotype has a count of ten or more. The rearrangement links TRBV20-1 to TRBJ1-5; 11 bases map to TRBD1. The CDR3 spans 14 residues. Trimming took 4 bases from V and 5 from J; bases not matched to a gene: 4. Per germline, CDR1 DFQATT and CDR2 SNEGSKA (reference sequence). In DNA form, the CDR3 reads TGCAGTGCTAATGGACAGGGGGCGGATCAGCCCCAGCATTTT. It specifies CSANGQGADQPQHF.

This clonotype was seen more than once but under ten times. The V gene is TRBV7-2, the J gene TRBJ2-5; D remains unclear. Deletions cut 3 bases from V and 1 base from J, with 6 bases between. The CDR3 covers 13 residues. Germline CDR1 reads SGHTA; CDR2 reads FQGNSA. The CDR3 sequence is CASSFPPQETQYF. The CDR3 bases are TGTGCCAGCAGCTTTCCTCCCCAAGAGACCCAGTACTTC. Full variable domain (remainder filled in from reference TRBV7-2 and TRBJ2-5): GAGVSQSPSNKVTEKGKDVELRCDPISGHTALYWYRQSLGQGLEFLIYFQGNSAPDKSGLPSDRFSAERTGGSVSTLTIQRTQQEDSAVYLCASSFPPQETQYFGPGTRLLVL.

The chain links TRBV20-1 to TRBJ2-7; TRBD1 aligns across 7 bases. Germline lookup yields CDR1 DFQATT and CDR2 SNEGSKA (reference sequence). This CDR3 spans 13 amino acids. The trim removed 2 bases at V and 7 bases at J, leaving 8 bases unmatched. The DNA of the CDR3 is TGCAGTGCTAGAAAAGGGACAGTCCTTGAGCAGTACTTC. Residues: CSARKGTVLEQYF.

This clonotype has just one count. Given a much more abundant clone one base away, this may be a read error. CDR3 sequence: CASGISGTGFETQYF. CDR3 DNA sequence: TGTGCCAGCGGCATTTCCGGGACAGGGTTCGAGACCCAGTACTTC. V is TRBV7-2 and J is TRBJ2-5; TRBD1 agrees at 9 bases. The CDR3 extends over 15 amino acids. The V segment lost 8 bases and the J segment 5 bases; nucleotides outside the gene matches: 12. Per germline, CDR1 SGHTA and CDR2 FQGNSA.

V is TRBV4-2 and J is TRBJ1-2, with D possibly matching TRBD1 (5 bases). Trimming stripped 0 bases from V and 4 bases from J, with 12 bases between. The CDR3 runs 15 residues. Germline values: CDR1 LGHNA, CDR2 YNFKEQ. CDR3 in DNA: TGTGCCAGCAGCCAAGAGGGTGGACAAACCTATGGCTACACCTTC. The encoded protein is CASSQEGGQTYGYTF.

Of note for this clonotype: Possible read error: a much larger clone is one base away. The chain carries TRBV15 and TRBJ2-5; 12 bases map to TRBD2. CDR1 LNHNV and CDR2 YYDKDF come from the germline V gene (reference sequence). CDR3 length equals 16 residues. V dropped 2 bases and J dropped 11; count of bases not matched to a gene: 12. Written as DNA, the CDR3 is TGTGCCACCAGCAGACCTAGCGGGAGGGCCGGGAATGAGCAGTACTTC. Translating gives CATSRPSGRAGNEQYF.